This T cell receptor beta chain stems from a study of blood T cell repertoires in COVID-19. Regarding this clone: This CDR3 is also generated by other DNA sequences in the sample.

Among Cohort 3 donors, those recovered had two negative PCRs, clearance, or symptom resolution. Original processing methods: Estimates of nucleated cell counts were drawn from the amplification of reference gene primers. Clones were sequenced by immunoSEQ multiplex PCR, and TCRdb holds only the in-frame ones, with some missing. D and trimming were read from the DNA, whereas the V and J calls and clone size are those reported in that table. The table has over 150,000 clones, 80% to 90% seen once. The sequence was obtained from a man between 40 and 49 years old who had recovered from COVID-19. The sequenced material came from PBMCs or T cells enriched from blood (not recorded which).

CDR3 residues: CASSPGGQETQYF. DNA for the CDR3: TGCGCCAGCAGCCCGGGAGGCCAAGAGACCCAGTACTTC. The rearrangement links TRBV5-1 to TRBJ2-5; 7 bases map to TRBD2. The germline CDR1 and CDR2 sequences are SGHRS and YFSETQ. CDR3 length: 13 amino acids. V shed 4 bases and J 1 base; nucleotides not matched to a gene: 1.